Listed below are T cell receptor beta chains from one sample, sequenced in a study of control samples from healthy donors and cancer patients. Produced via immunoSEQ multiplex PCR; TCRdb's table is partial and in-frame only. In the table there are 120,000 or so clones, more than 75% of which are singletons. The sequencing sample was made of PBMCs. The receptor source for this set is a woman aged 60 to 75 with lung cancer. CDR3s include the opening cysteine and the closing phenylalanine or tryptophan. A D gene is named only where the DNA matches it firmly. Size is stated for part of the rows, as once, few or many counts, or as a class when the clone is expanded.

j_call clone_size v_call d_call cdr3_aa cdr3_nt
TRBJ2-6 . TRBV6-2/TRBV6-3 . CASSYHRAFSGANVLTF TGTGCCAGCAGTTACCACAGGGCCTTCTCTGGGGCCAACGTCCTGACTTTC
TRBJ2-3 . TRBV7-2 . CASSSQGIGVTDTQYF TGTGCCAGCAGCTCTCAGGGGATCGGGGTCACAGATACGCAGTATTTT
TRBJ2-2 . TRBV7-9 . CASSLDMTWTGELFF TGTGCCAGCAGCCTGGACATGACCTGGACCGGGGAGCTGTTTTTT
TRBJ1-1 . TRBV4-3 . CASSQGTGLMNTEAFF TGCGCCAGCAGCCAAGGAACAGGACTCATGAACACTGAAGCTTTCTTT
TRBJ1-3 . TRBV5-7 . CASSSRRPVSGNTIYF TGTGCCAGCAGCAGTAGGAGGCCAGTCTCTGGAAACACCATATATTTT
TRBJ2-7 . TRBV19 TRBD2 CASRLADSYEQYF TGTGCCAGTAGACTAGCGGACTCCTACGAGCAGTACTTC
TRBJ2-7 . TRBV7-8 TRBD2 CASSPSTSGAIVEQYF TGTGCCAGCAGCCCTTCGACTAGCGGGGCCATAGTAGAGCAGTACTTC
TRBJ1-5 . TRBV2 TRBD1 CASSEGQTNQPQHF TGTGCCAGCAGTGAGGGACAGACGAATCAGCCCCAGCATTTT
TRBJ2-5 once TRBV7-9 . CASSLVAEETQYF TGTGCCAGCAGCTTAGTAGCGGAAGAGACCCAGTACTTC
TRBJ1-4 . TRBV7-6 TRBD1 CASSLQGAAGEKLFF TGTGCCAGCAGCCTACAGGGGGCCGCGGGGGAAAAACTGTTTTTT
TRBJ2-3 . TRBV6-5 . CASIQGVFATDTQYF TGTGCCAGCATCCAAGGGGTTTTCGCCACAGATACGCAGTATTTT
TRBJ2-3 once TRBV19 TRBD2 CASSLSGGAPTDTQYF TGTGCCAGTAGTCTTAGCGGGGGGGCCCCCACAGATACGCAGTATTTT
TRBJ2-7 . TRBV6-1 TRBD1 CASSEGRGQGVNEQYF TGTGCCAGCAGTGAAGGAAGGGGGCAGGGGGTAAACGAGCAGTACTTC
TRBJ1-5 . TRBV27 . CASSLTGVGNQPQHF TGTGCCAGCAGTTTAACCGGGGTAGGCAATCAGCCCCAGCATTTT
TRBJ1-5 . TRBV6-6 TRBD1 CATGGRTSNQPQHF TGTGCCACAGGGGGCAGAACTAGCAATCAGCCCCAGCATTTT
TRBJ1-1 . TRBV5-8 TRBD1 CASSPRTGNTEAFF TGTGCCAGCAGCCCGAGGACAGGGAACACTGAAGCTTTCTTT
TRBJ2-7 . TRBV7-9 TRBD2 CASSFPTGGVGEQYF TGTGCCAGCAGCTTTCCCACGGGGGGGGTAGGAGAGCAGTACTTC
TRBJ1-3 . TRBV9 . CASSVASGFSGNTIYF TGTGCCAGCAGCGTAGCAAGCGGGTTCTCTGGAAACACCATATATTTT
TRBJ2-2 . TRBV7-9 . CASSLAPETRELFF TGTGCCAGCAGCTTAGCACCAGAGACCAGGGAGCTGTTTTTT